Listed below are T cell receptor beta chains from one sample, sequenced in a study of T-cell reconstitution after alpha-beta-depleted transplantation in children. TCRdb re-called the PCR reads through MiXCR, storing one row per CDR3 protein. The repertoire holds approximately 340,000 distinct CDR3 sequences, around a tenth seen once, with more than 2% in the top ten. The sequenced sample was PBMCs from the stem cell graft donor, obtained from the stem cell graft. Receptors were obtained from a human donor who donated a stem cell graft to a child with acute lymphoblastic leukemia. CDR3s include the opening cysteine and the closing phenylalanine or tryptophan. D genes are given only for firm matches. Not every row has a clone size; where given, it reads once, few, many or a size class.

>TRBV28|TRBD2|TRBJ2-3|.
TGTGCCAGCAGTTTATCGACTAGCGCCACAGATACGCAGTATTTT
CASSLSTSATDTQYF
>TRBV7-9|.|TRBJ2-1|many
TGTGCCAGCAGCTTAGCCCAGGTCGGGTTCTCCTACAATGAGCAGTTCTTC
CASSLAQVGFSYNEQFF
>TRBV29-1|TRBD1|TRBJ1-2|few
TGCAGCGTTGCCCGATTGGACAGGGGTGGCTACACCTTC
CSVARLDRGGYTF
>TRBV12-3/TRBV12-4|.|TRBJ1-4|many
TGTGCCAGCAGTCTCGGACGGGGAACTAATGAAAAACTGTTTTTT
CASSLGRGTNEKLFF
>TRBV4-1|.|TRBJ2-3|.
TGCGCCAGCAGCGCTGTAGACAGGACAGATACGCAGTATTTT
CASSAVDRTDTQYF
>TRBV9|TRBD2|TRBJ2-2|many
TGTGCCAGCAGCGTAGTTCCTAGCGGGGACACCGGGGAGCTGTTTTTT
CASSVVPSGDTGELFF
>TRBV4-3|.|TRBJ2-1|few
TGCGCCAGCAGCCAAGAGCCCCGTGGAGGGAACAATGAGCAGTTCTTC
CASSQEPRGGNNEQFF
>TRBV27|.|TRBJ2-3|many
TGTGCCAGCAGTTTATACGGGACCTCCCTTAGCACAGATACGCAGTATTTT
CASSLYGTSLSTDTQYF
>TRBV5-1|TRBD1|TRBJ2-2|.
TGCGCCAGCAGGGCAGGGGGAGCCGGGGAGCTGTTTTTT
CASRAGGAGELFF
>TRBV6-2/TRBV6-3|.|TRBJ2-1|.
TGTGCCAGCAGTTGGGCAGATGGCAATGAGCAGTTCTTC
CASSWADGNEQFF
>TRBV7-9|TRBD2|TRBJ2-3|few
TGTGCCAGCAGCCACCAACGTGGACTAGCCGGCACAGATACGCAGTATTTT
CASSHQRGLAGTDTQYF
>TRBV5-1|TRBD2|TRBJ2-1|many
TGCGCCAGCAGCTCCCCCTTAGCGGGAGGGGTTAATAATGAGCAGTTCTTC
CASSSPLAGGVNNEQFF
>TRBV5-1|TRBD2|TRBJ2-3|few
TGCGCCAGCAGCTTGGCCAGAACTAGCGGGATAGGGGGTACGCAGTATTTT
CASSLARTSGIGGTQYF
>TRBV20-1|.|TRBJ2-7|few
TGCAGTGCTAGAGACGTCGGGGACTCTTCCTACGAGCAGTACTTC
CSARDVGDSSYEQYF
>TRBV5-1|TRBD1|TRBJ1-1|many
TGCGCCAGCCGACTACCAGGGGGCGTTCGCACTGAAGCTTTCTTT
CASRLPGGVRTEAFF
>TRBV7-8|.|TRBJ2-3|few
TGTGCCAGCAGCTCCACAGGCACAGATACGCAGTATTTT
CASSSTGTDTQYF
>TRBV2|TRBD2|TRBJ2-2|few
TGTGCCAGCAGTCAGACTAGCCCCGGGGAGCTGTTTTTT
CASSQTSPGELFF